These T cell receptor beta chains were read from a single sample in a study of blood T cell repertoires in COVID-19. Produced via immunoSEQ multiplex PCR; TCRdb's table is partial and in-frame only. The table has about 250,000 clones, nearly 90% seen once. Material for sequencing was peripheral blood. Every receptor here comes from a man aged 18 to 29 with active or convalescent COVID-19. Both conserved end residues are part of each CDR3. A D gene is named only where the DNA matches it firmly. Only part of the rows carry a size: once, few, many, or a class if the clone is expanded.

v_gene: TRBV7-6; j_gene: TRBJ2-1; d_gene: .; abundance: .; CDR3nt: TGTGCCAGCAGCTGGGGACACTACAACCACAATGAGCAGTTCTTC; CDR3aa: CASSWGHYNHNEQFF
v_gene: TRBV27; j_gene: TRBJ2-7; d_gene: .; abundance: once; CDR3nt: TGTGCCAGCTCAACGAGGTCGGGGAGCTACGAGCAGTACTTC; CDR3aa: CASSTRSGSYEQYF
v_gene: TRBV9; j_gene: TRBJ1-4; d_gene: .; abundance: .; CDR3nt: TGTGCCAGCAGCGTAGGTACGGATGAAAAACTGTTTTTT; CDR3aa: CASSVGTDEKLFF
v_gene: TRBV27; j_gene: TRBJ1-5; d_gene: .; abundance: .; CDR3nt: TGTGCCAGCAGTTTAACTGGACTGGGTAATCAGCCCCAGCATTTT; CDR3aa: CASSLTGLGNQPQHF
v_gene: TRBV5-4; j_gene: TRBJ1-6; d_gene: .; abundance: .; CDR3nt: TGTGCCAGCAGCACCGAGAGCTCCTATAATTCACCCCTCCACTTT; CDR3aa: CASSTESSYNSPLHF
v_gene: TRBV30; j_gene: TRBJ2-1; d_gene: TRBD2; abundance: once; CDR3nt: TGTGCCTGGAGTCTGCGGGGGGGCTCCTACAATGAGCAGTTCTTC; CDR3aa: CAWSLRGGSYNEQFF
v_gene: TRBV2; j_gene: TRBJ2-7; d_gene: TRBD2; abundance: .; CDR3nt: TGTGCCAGCAGTGAAGGACTAGCGCACGAGCAGTACTTC; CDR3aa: CASSEGLAHEQYF
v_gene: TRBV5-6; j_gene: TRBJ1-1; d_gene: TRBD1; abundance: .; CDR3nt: TGTGCCAGCAGCTGGGGACAGCCGAACACTAAAGCTTTCTTT; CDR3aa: CASSWGQPNTKAFF
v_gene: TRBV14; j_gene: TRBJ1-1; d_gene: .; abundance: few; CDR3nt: TGTGCCAGCAGCCCAGGGCCTGAAGCTTTCTTT; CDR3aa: CASSPGPEAFF
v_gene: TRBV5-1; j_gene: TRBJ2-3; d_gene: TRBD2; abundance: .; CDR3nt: TGCGCCAGCAGCTCACTACGGGACTACACAGATACGCAGTATTTT; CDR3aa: CASSSLRDYTDTQYF
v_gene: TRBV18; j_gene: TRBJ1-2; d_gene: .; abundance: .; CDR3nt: TGTGCCAGCTCACCCGGGGGTGACTATGGCTACACCTTC; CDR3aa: CASSPGGDYGYTF
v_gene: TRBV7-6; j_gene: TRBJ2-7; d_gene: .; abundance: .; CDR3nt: TGTGCCAGCAGTCCCCAACCCCCCTTGCGGGGCTCCTACGAGCAGTACTTC; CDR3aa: CASSPQPPLRGSYEQYF
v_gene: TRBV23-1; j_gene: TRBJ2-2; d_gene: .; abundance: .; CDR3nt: TGCGCCAGCAGTCAATCAGACTTAGCGAACACCGGGGAGCTGTTTTTT; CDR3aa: CASSQSDLANTGELFF
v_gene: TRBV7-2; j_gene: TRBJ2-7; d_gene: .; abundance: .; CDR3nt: TGTGCCAGCAGCTTAGCGCCCCGAACGGGAGAGCAGTACTTC; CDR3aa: CASSLAPRTGEQYF
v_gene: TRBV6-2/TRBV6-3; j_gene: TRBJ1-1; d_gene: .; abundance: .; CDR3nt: TGTGCCAGCAGTTCGATAATGACAGTCACTGAAGCTTTCTTT; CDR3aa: CASSSIMTVTEAFF
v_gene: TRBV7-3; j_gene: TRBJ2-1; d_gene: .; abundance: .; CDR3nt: TGTGCCAGCAGCTTAGTCAGTTCCTACAATGAGCAGTTCTTC; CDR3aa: CASSLVSSYNEQFF
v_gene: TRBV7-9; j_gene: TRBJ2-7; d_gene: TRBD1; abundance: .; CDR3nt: TGTGCCAGCAGCCCTCGGGACAGGAGCTCCTACGAGCAGTACTTC; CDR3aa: CASSPRDRSSYEQYF
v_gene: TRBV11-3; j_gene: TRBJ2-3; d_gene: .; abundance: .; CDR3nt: TGTGCCAGCAGCTTCGGGGCAGATACGCAGTATTTT; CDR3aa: CASSFGADTQYF
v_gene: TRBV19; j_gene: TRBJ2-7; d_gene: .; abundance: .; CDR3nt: TGTGCCAGTAGTATAGGACTTACCTACGAGCAGTACTTC; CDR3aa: CASSIGLTYEQYF
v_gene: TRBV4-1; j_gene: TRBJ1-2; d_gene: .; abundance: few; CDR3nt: TGCGCCAGCAGCCAAGATAGGGGGAACTATGGCTACACCTTC; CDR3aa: CASSQDRGNYGYTF
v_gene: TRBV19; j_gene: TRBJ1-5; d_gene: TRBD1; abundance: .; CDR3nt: TGTGCCAGTAGTATGGCAGGGGGCGGCAATCAGCCCCAGCATTTT; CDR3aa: CASSMAGGGNQPQHF
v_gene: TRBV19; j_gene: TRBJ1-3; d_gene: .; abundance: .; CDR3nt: TGTGCCAGTAGCCAAAACCGTCGACAGAATACCTTAAGTGGGAGAAACACCATATATTTT; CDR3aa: CASSQNRRQNTLSGRNTIYF
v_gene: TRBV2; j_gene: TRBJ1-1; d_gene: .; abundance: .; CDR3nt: TGTGCCAGCAGTGAAGCGCTTCGGAACAGGGTAGGGGGGAACACTGAAGCTTTCTTT; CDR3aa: CASSEALRNRVGGNTEAFF
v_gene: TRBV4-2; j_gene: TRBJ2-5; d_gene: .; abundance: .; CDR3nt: TGTGCCAGCAGCCAAGATCGACCCGCCCTAGCGGAGACCCAGTACTTC; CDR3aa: CASSQDRPALAETQYF
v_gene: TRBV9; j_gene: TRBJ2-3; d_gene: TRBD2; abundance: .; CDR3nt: TGTGCCAGCAGCGTCACGACCGGGACTAGCGGGAGAGATACGCAGTATTTT; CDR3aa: CASSVTTGTSGRDTQYF
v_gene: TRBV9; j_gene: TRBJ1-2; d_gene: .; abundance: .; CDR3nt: TGTGCCAGCAGCGTAGCTGGCAGGGAACTATATGGCTACACCTTC; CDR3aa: CASSVAGRELYGYTF
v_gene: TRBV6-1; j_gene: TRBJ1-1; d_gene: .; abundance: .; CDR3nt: TGTGCCAGCAGTGAATATCTTCCCGAAGCTTTCTTT; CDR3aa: CASSEYLPEAFF
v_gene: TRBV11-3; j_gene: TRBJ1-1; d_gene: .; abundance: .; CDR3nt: TGTGCCAGCAGCCTTACTGGGGGGGGGAACACTGAAGCTTTCTTT; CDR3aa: CASSLTGGGNTEAFF
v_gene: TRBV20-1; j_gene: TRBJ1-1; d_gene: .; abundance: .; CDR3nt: TGCAGTGCTAGTGTACACATGAACACTGAAGCTTTCTTT; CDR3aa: CSASVHMNTEAFF
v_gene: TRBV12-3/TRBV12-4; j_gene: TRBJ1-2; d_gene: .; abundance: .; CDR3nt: TGTGCCAGCAGTTTATCCCCCCGGGGCTACACCTTC; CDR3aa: CASSLSPRGYTF
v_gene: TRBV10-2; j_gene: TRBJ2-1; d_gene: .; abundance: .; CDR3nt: TGCGCCAGCAGTGACGCGGGACGCCGAGCCCACAATGAGCAGTTCTTC; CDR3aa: CASSDAGRRAHNEQFF
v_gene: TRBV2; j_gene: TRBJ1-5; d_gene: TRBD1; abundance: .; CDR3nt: TGTGCCAGCACCGACAGGGAGTTTAGCAATCAGCCCCAGCATTTT; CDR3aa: CASTDREFSNQPQHF
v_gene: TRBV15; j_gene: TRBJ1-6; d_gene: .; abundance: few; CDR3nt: TGTGCCACCAGCAGAGTTCCAGGCCTTAGTTCACCCCTCCACTTT; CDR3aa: CATSRVPGLSSPLHF
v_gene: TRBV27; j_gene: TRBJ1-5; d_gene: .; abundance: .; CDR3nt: TGTGCCAGCAGTCCCCCGGACGTCGGGGGTGGGGATCAGCCCCAGCATTTT; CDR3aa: CASSPPDVGGGDQPQHF
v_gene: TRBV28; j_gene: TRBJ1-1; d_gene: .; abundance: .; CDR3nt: TGTGCCAGCAGTCCAGCTACAGGATTGGGCACTGAAGCTTTCTTT; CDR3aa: CASSPATGLGTEAFF
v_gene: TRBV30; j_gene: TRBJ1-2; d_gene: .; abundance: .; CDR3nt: TGTGCCTGGTATACTAACAACGAGGGCTACACCTTC; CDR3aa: CAWYTNNEGYTF
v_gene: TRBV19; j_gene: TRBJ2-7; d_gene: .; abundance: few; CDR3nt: TGTGCCAGTAGTAAGGGGGCCTACGAGCAGTACTTC; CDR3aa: CASSKGAYEQYF
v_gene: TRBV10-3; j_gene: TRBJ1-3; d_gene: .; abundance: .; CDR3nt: TGTGCCATCAGTGAAAGGGGCATCTCTGGAAACACCATATATTTT; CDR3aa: CAISERGISGNTIYF
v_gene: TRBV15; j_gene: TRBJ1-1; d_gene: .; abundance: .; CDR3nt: TGTGCCACCAGCAGAGATGGGATAAGGGGGACTGAAGCTTTCTTT; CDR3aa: CATSRDGIRGTEAFF
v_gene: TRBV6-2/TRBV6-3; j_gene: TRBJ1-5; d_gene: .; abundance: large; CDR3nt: TGTGCCAGCAGTTACTCGGGCGACCCCCAGCATTTT; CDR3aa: CASSYSGDPQHF
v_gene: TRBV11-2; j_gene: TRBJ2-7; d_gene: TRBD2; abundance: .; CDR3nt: TGTGCCAGCAGCTTAGGTCATACTAGCGGGGGCCTCTCCTACGAGCAGTACTTC; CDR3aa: CASSLGHTSGGLSYEQYF
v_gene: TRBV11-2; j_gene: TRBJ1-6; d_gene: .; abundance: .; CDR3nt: TGTGCCAGCAGCCCGGGGTTTAGCCGCATTTCACCCCTCCACTTT; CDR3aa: CASSPGFSRISPLHF
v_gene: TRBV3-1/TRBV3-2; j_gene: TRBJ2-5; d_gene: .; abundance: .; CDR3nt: TGTGCCAGCAGCCATCATTTACGTTTGACCAGGGAAGCCCGGGAGACCCAGTACTTC; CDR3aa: CASSHHLRLTREARETQYF
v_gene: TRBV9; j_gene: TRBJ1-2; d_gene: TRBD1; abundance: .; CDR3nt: TGTGCCAGCAGCCCAGGGGACAGGGGATTTCATGGCTACACCTTC; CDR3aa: CASSPGDRGFHGYTF
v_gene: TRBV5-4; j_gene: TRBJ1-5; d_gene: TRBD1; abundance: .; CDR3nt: TGTGCCAGCAGCTTGGGGACAGGGGACAATCAGCCCCAGCATTTT; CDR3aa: CASSLGTGDNQPQHF
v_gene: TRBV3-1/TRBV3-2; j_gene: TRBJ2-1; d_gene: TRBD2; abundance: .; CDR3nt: TGTGCCAGCAGCCGTAGCGGGAAATCCCCAAACTACAATGAGCAGTTCTTC; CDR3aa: CASSRSGKSPNYNEQFF
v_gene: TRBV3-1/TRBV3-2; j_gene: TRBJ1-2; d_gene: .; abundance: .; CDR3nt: TGTGCCAGCAGCCAAGATCAGGCCTATGGCTACACCTTC; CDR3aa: CASSQDQAYGYTF
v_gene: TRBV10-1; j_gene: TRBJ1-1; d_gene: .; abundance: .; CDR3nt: TGCGCCAGTGGGGAGGGAACTGAAGCTTTCTTT; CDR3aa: CASGEGTEAFF
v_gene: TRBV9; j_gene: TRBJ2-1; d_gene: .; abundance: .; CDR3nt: TGTGCCAGCAGCGTACCAGGGCGGAATGAGCAGTTCTTC; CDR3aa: CASSVPGRNEQFF
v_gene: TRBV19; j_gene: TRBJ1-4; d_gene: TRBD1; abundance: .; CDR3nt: TGTGCCAGTAGTGACCCGGGACAGGGTGAGGAAAAACTGTTTTTT; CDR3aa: CASSDPGQGEEKLFF
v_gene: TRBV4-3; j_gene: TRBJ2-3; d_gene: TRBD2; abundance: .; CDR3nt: TGCGCCAGCAGCCAAGGCCTAGCGGGGTCCACAGATACGCAGTATTTT; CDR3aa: CASSQGLAGSTDTQYF
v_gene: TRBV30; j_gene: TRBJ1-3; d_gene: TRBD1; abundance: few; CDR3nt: TGTGCCTGGAGTCTGGGGACAGCTGGAAACACCATATATTTT; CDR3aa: CAWSLGTAGNTIYF
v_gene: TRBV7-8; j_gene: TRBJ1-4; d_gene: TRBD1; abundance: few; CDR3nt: TGTGCCAGCAGCTTGAGATCGGGACAGGGCGCGATTGGGGAAAAACTGTTTTTT; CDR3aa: CASSLRSGQGAIGEKLFF
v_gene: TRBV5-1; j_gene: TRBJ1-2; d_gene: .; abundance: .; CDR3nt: TGCGCCAGCAGCAGATGGGACACGGGTGAGAGTGGCTACACCTTC; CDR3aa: CASSRWDTGESGYTF
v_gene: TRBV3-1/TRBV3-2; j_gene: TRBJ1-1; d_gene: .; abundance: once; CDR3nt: TGTGCCAGCAGCCAAGGAGGATCGAACACTGAAGCTTTCTTT; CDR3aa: CASSQGGSNTEAFF
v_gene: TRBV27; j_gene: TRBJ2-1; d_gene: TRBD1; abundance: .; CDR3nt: TGTGCCAGCAGTACTGGGACAGGTTGGCATGAGCAGTTCTTC; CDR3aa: CASSTGTGWHEQFF
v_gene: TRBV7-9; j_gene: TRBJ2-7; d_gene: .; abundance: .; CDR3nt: TGTGCCAGCAGCTTGAGCGGTACTGGACAGCCTTACGAGCAGTACTTC; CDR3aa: CASSLSGTGQPYEQYF
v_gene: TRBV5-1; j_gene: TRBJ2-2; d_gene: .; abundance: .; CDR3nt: TGCGCCAGCAGCGGGCAAACGACGAACACCGGGGAGCTGTTTTTT; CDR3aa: CASSGQTTNTGELFF